This T cell receptor beta chain was profiled in a study of T cells in tuberculosis. Study observations and caveats: Shorter CDR3-alpha in active tuberculosis partly drove smaller distances. Classification accuracy was over 85% (AUROC 0.7 to 0.9) with the GMM-specific repertoire.

This CDR3 has 15 amino acids. Trimming cost V 3 bases and J 1 base, with 13 bases left between them. From germline, CDR1 is MDHEN and CDR2 SYDVKM. Repertoires were generated with immunoSEQ multiplex PCR, while TCRdb's copy carries only in-frame clones and drops some. The table records 25,000 or so clones, around 87% of them present only once. With regard to this clone: Antigen specificity is unknown.

The TCR originated in a donor aged 10-30 years with latent tuberculosis or without tuberculosis infection. The chain uses TRBV28 and TRBJ2-7; tentative D call: TRBD2 (6 bases). Sequencing was done on a sample of PBMCs. The DNA of the CDR3 is TGTGCCAGCAGTTTCCCTTCGGGACTTTCCTACGAGCAGTACTTC. Amino acids: CASSFPSGLSYEQYF.